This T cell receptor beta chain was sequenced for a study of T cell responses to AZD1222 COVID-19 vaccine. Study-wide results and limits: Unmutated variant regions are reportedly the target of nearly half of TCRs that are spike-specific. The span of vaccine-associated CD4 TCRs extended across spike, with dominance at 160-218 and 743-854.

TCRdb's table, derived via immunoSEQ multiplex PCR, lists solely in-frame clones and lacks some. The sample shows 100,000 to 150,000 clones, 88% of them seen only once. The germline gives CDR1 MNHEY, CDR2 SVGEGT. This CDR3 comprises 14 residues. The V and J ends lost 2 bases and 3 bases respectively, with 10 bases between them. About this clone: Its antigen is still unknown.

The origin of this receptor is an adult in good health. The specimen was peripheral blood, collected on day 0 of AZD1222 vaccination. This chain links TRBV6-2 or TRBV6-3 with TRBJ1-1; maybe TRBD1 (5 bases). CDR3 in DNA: TGTGCCAGCAGTTACCCCCAGGGATACACTGAAGCTTTCTTT. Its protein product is CASSYPQGYTEAFF.